The 21 T cell receptor beta chains in this list originate from one sample, sequenced in a study of OX40 agonist ivuxolimab in advanced cancers. The assay was immunoSEQ multiplex PCR, and TCRdb's table has in-frame clones only and misses some. The data hold about 61,000 clones, with about 92% observed a single time. The sequences come from CD4+ or CD8+ T cells sorted from blood, collected in a trial of the OX40 agonist ivuxolimab. These receptors came from an adult with an advanced solid tumor such as melanoma, head and neck, liver or kidney cancer.

This sequence joins TRBV18 and TRBJ1-5; D is unclear. The V end lost 3 bases, the J end lost 2 bases, and 5 bases lay between the germline ends. The CDR3 has 13 amino acids. Germline lookup yields CDR1 KGHSH and CDR2 LQKENI. CDR3 nucleotide sequence: TGTGCCAGCTCACCGTCGGGCAATCAGCCCCAGCATTTT. Translation gives CASSPSGNQPQHF.

The genes are TRBV4-3 and TRBJ2-1; 7 nucleotides agree with TRBD2. CDR1 is LGHNA and CDR2 is YSLEER in the germline V gene. V lost 3 bases, J lost 3 bases, and 5 bases stayed unmatched. The CDR3 is 15 residues long. CDR3 loop: CASSQSASGYNEQFF. The CDR3 DNA is TGCGCCAGCAGCCAGTCGGCTAGCGGCTACAATGAGCAGTTCTTC.

The chain links TRBV28 to TRBJ2-7; tentatively, D is TRBD1 (5 bases). The CDR3 covers 13 residues. CDR1 is MDHEN, CDR2 SYDVKM, per germline. V was cut by 2 bases and J by 1 base, with 6 bases left in between. The CDR3 loop is CASSLRQSYEQYF. The CDR3 bases are TGTGCCAGCAGTTTACGACAGTCCTACGAGCAGTACTTC.

The chain carries TRBV6-5 and TRBJ2-1, with D uncertain. Germline CDR1 reads MNHEY; CDR2 reads SVGAGI. V was trimmed by 2 bases and J by 6 bases, leaving 8 bases between them. The CDR3 contains 13 residues. The CDR3 loop is CASSYIGSNEQFF. In DNA, the CDR3 is TGTGCCAGCAGTTACATCGGATCCAATGAGCAGTTCTTC.

This chain uses TRBV28 with TRBJ1-5; no clear D gene. CDR1 and CDR2 from the germline V gene are MDHEN and SYDVKM. CDR3 length: 14 amino acids. Deletions cut 2 bases from V and 4 bases from J, with 9 bases between. CDR3 in DNA: TGTGCCAGCAGTTTACCCCCCCATAATCAGCCCCAGCATTTT. Protein: CASSLPPHNQPQHF. Combining the CDR3 with reference TRBV28 and TRBJ1-5 gives the whole variable domain DVKVTQSSRYLVKRTGEKVFLECVQDMDHENMFWYRQDPGLGLRLIYFSYDVKMKEKGDIPEGYSVSREKKERFSLILESASTNQTSMYLCASSLPPHNQPQHFGDGTRLSIL.

The J gene is TRBJ1-1, the V gene TRBV30; a possible D gene is TRBD1 (5 bases). CDR3 length: 15 residues. Germline-derived CDR1 and CDR2 are GTSNPN and SVGIG (reference sequence). The germline V and J ends were trimmed by 5 bases and 0 bases, with 16 bases remaining between them. CDR3 in amino acids: CAWDDQGLMNTEAFF. The CDR3 DNA reads TGTGCCTGGGACGACCAGGGTCTCATGAACACTGAAGCTTTCTTT.

The chain couples TRBV5-6 to TRBJ1-4, with 7 bases fitting TRBD1. V gave up 0 bases and J gave up 7 bases; unmatched junction bases: 3. Germline CDR1 is SGHDT and CDR2 is YYEEEE. CDR3 length: 14 amino acids. The CDR3 spells CASSLGQGAEKLFF. The CDR3 DNA is TGTGCCAGCAGCTTGGGACAGGGCGCTGAAAAACTGTTTTTT.

The chain joins TRBV2 to TRBJ1-2; 7 positions agree with TRBD1. Germline V gives CDR1 SNHLY, CDR2 FYNNEI. With V trimmed by 7 bases and J by 2 bases, 10 bases remained unmatched. CDR3 size: 15 residues. The CDR3 bases are TGTGCCAGCACCACTTTTGCAGGGGGAAACTATGGCTACACCTTC. It encodes CASTTFAGGNYGYTF.

This clone showed up just a few times. The V and J genes are TRBV9 and TRBJ2-1; D not certain. The CDR3 extends over 15 amino acids. In germline, CDR1 is SGDLS, CDR2 YYNGEE. V was clipped by 0 bases and J by 0 bases, with 7 bases between them. CDR3 bases: TGTGCCAGCAGCGTAGCCAGAACCTCCTACAATGAGCAGTTCTTC. Translated: CASSVARTSYNEQFF.

The chain recombines TRBV5-6 with TRBJ1-6; no clear D. V lost 0 bases to trimming and J lost 5 bases, with 12 bases between them. Per germline, CDR1 SGHDT and CDR2 YYEEEE. The CDR3 has 16 amino acids. CDR3 nucleotides: TGTGCCAGCAGCTTGGCGGTGTGGCAGGATAATTCACCCCTCCACTTT. Amino acids: CASSLAVWQDNSPLHF.

This clone was found once. The chain recombines TRBV6-5 with TRBJ1-4; maybe TRBD1 (6 bases). The germline V gene has CDR1 MNHEY and CDR2 SVGAGI. V was pared by 0 bases and J by 9 bases, with 17 bases between. The CDR3 runs 16 residues. CDR3 sequence (DNA): TGTGCCAGCAGTTACTCGAGAACAGGGAGCCTCCAAAAACTGTTTTTT. Its protein product is CASSYSRTGSLQKLFF.

The chain recombines TRBV4-1 with TRBJ1-6; 7 bases agree with TRBD1. Germline V CDR1 and CDR2: MGHRA, YSYEKL. V gave up 0 bases and J gave up 10 bases; unmatched junction bases: 12. CDR3 size: 17 residues. The CDR3 DNA follows: TGCGCCAGCAGCCAAGAAACCCCGACAGGGAGGCAGTCACCCCTCCACTTT. Residues: CASSQETPTGRQSPLHF.

The chain recombines TRBV11-2 with TRBJ1-6, with no clear D. CDR3 length equals 15 residues. The germline V gene has CDR1 SGHAT and CDR2 FQNNGV. Trimming cost V 0 bases and J 7 bases, with 10 bases left between them. CDR3 amino acids: CASSLDLAQNSPLHF. The CDR3 DNA follows: TGTGCCAGCAGCTTAGATCTGGCTCAAAATTCACCCCTCCACTTT.

This chain links TRBV4-3 with TRBJ1-1; 7 bases are a match to TRBD1. The CDR3 spans 13 residues. Germline assignment: CDR1 LGHNA and CDR2 YSLEER. Trimming took 6 bases from V and 4 from J; bases not matched to a gene: 5. Here the CDR3 DNA reads TGCGCCAGCAGTCATACAGGGGCCACTGAAGCTTTCTTT. Encoded protein: CASSHTGATEAFF.

This chain links TRBV4-1 with TRBJ2-1; D perhaps matches TRBD1 (6 bases). This CDR3 comprises 14 residues. With 5 bases removed from V and 3 bases from J, the gap between germline ends came to 11 bases. CDR1 and CDR2 (germline): MGHRA, YSYEKL. The CDR3 sequence is CASSIRQDYNEQFF. The CDR3 DNA reads as TGCGCCAGCAGCATCCGACAGGACTACAATGAGCAGTTCTTC.

This clone is medium-sized (0.01 to 0.1%) in the sample. The rearrangement joins TRBV6-6 to TRBJ2-4, with TRBD2 matching 10 bases. Germline loops: CDR1 MNHNY, CDR2 SVGAGI (reference sequence). The CDR3 totals 16 residues. The J segment lost 3 bases and the V segment lost 0 bases, leaving 2 bases of the junction unmatched. The chain's CDR3 is CASSYSSGRNKNIQYF. The CDR3 nucleotides are TGTGCCAGCAGTTACTCTAGCGGGAGGAACAAAAACATTCAGTACTTC.

This clone has just a few counts. The chain couples TRBV2 to TRBJ1-1; D gene ambiguous. The V gene's germline CDR1 is SNHLY and CDR2 FYNNEI. Trimming shortened V by 5 bases and J by 0 bases, and 10 bases separated the two germline ends. CDR3 size: 14 residues. CDR3 sequence (DNA): TGTGCCAGCAGTCGCGTCAGAATGAACACTGAAGCTTTCTTT. Its translation is CASSRVRMNTEAFF.

The chain uses TRBV27 and TRBJ1-5; D may be TRBD1 (5 bases). Germline CDR1 and CDR2: MNHEY and SMNVEV (reference sequence). This CDR3 region has 16 residues. V was cut by 3 bases and J by 0 bases, with 12 bases left in between. CDR3 sequence: CASSFSGPYSNQPQHF. The CDR3 DNA follows: TGTGCCAGCAGTTTCTCGGGACCATATAGCAATCAGCCCCAGCATTTT.

The genes are TRBV6-1 and TRBJ2-2, with no clear D. V was pared by 6 bases and J by 6 bases, with 5 bases between. Per germline, CDR1 MNHNS and CDR2 SASEGT. The CDR3 is 11 residues long. CDR3: CASRGPGELFF. The DNA for the CDR3 is TGTGCCAGCAGAGGTCCCGGGGAGCTGTTTTTT.

The chain recombines TRBV6-5 with TRBJ1-2; no reliable D call. Looked up from germline, CDR1 is MNHEY and CDR2 is SVGAGI. V lost 0 bases and J lost 6, with 8 bases in between. The CDR3 has 13 residues. The chain's CDR3 is CASSYSTGDGYTF. For the CDR3, the DNA is TGTGCCAGCAGTTACTCGACGGGAGATGGCTACACCTTC.

The rearrangement uses TRBV28 and TRBJ2-4, with 7 nucleotides matching TRBD2. The germline V gene has CDR1 MDHEN and CDR2 SYDVKM. V dropped 7 bases and J dropped 5; count of bases not matched to a gene: 8. The CDR3 totals 14 residues. This CDR3 reads CASIAPAGENIQYF. DNA for the CDR3: TGTGCCAGCATCGCTCCTGCGGGAGAAAACATTCAGTACTTC.